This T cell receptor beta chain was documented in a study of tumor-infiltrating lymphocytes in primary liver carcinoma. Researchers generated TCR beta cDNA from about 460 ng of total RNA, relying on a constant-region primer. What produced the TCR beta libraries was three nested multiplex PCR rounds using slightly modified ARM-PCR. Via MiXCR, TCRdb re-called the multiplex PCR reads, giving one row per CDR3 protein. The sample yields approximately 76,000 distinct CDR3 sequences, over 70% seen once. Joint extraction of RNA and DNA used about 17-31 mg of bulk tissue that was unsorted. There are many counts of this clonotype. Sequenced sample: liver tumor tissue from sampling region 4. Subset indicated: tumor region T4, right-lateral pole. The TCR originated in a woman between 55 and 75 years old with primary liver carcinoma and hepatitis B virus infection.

The CDR3 protein is CASSFKRSYGYTF. The DNA for the CDR3 is TGTGCCAGCAGTTTCAAGAGATCGTACGGCTACACCTTC. V and J are TRBV12-3 or TRBV12-4 and TRBJ1-2; D gene uncertain. Trimming removed 3 bases from V and 8 bases from J, with 13 bases in between. The CDR3 covers 13 residues.